Listed below are T cell receptor beta chains from one sample, sequenced in a study of CD8 T cells in Susac syndrome. Via MiXCR, TCRdb re-called the immunoSEQ multiplex PCR reads, giving one row per CDR3 protein. In the table there are around 270,000 distinct CDR3 sequences, over 75% of which are singletons. The sequencing input was CD8+ T cells from PBMCs. These receptors all come from a human donor with multiple sclerosis. Both conserved end residues are part of each CDR3.

v_call | cdr3_length | cdr3_aa
TRBV5-4 | 13 | CASRRGQQETQYF
TRBV11-2 | 14 | CASSLITGGRKLFF
TRBV6-2/TRBV6-3 | 10 | CASSWGEQFF
TRBV9 | 15 | CASSVEGTGLGEQYF
TRBV15 | 15 | CATSEKREGLIEQFF
TRBV4-3 | 17 | CASSQVLAGAGTDTQYF
TRBV6-5 | 13 | CASSHRETGELFF
TRBV30 | 13 | CAWSVAWRYEQYF
TRBV7-9 | 15 | CASWGSTLAGNEQFF
TRBV19 | 15 | CASTLSGSSYNEQFF